One and the same sample provided the 5 T cell receptor beta chains below, sequenced in a study of blood T cell repertoires in COVID-19. This table comes from immunoSEQ multiplex PCR, and its TCRdb copy is limited to in-frame clones, with some not included. Of over 200,000 clones in the sample, over 70% were seen once. The sample was PBMCs or T cells enriched from blood (not recorded which). These receptors came from a woman aged 25-40 years who had been exposed to COVID-19.

This clone was detected a few times. This chain uses TRBV7-8 with TRBJ1-6; the D is unclear. The V and J ends lost 1 base and 12 bases respectively, with 10 bases between them. The germline CDR1 and CDR2 sequences are SGHVS and FQNEAQ. The CDR3 runs 13 residues. CDR3 in amino acids: CASSLGLKRPLHF. CDR3 bases: TGTGCCAGCAGCTTAGGTTTAAAGAGACCCCTCCACTTT. Variable domain in full (rest from reference TRBV7-8 and TRBJ1-6): GAGVSQSPRYKVAKRGQDVALRCDPISGHVSLFWYQQALGQGPEFLTYFQNEAQLDKSGLPSDRFFAERPEGSVSTLKIQRTQQEDSAVYLCASSLGLKRPLHFGNGTRLTVT.

V is TRBV5-1 and J is TRBJ1-3; TRBD1 matches at 9 bases. Germline CDR1 reads SGHRS; CDR2 reads YFSETQ. After removal of 6 bases from V and 1 base from J, the junction contained 5 bases not matched to a gene. The CDR3 runs to 15 residues. CDR3 nucleotide sequence: TGCGCCAGCAAAACAGGGGGCGCATCTGGAAACACCATATATTTT. This codes for CASKTGGASGNTIYF.

In this sample, this clone turned up a few times. This sequence joins TRBV25-1 and TRBJ1-1; tentative D call: TRBD1 (6 bases). Germline V gene data show CDR1 as MGHDK and CDR2 as SYGVNS. The CDR3 runs 15 residues. V was pared by 2 bases and J by 0 bases, with 10 bases between. In DNA form, the CDR3 reads TGTGCCAGCAGTGAACCTCAGGGGTTGAACACTGAAGCTTTCTTT. Translated: CASSEPQGLNTEAFF.

This chain uses TRBV7-9 with TRBJ2-1; 12 bases are a match to TRBD2. This CDR3 comprises 15 residues. From germline, CDR1 is SEHNR and CDR2 FQNEAQ (reference sequence). The V gene end was trimmed by 4 bases and the J gene end by 4 bases; junction bases not matched to a gene: 2. The CDR3 bases are TGTGCCAGCAGCTGGACTAGCGGGACGTACAATGAGCAGTTCTTC. Protein: CASSWTSGTYNEQFF.

The rearrangement links TRBV27 to TRBJ1-2; possible D gene TRBD1, 6 bases. Germline V gene sequence: CDR1 MNHEY, CDR2 SMNVEV (reference sequence). This CDR3 spans 15 amino acids. Trimming took 4 bases from V and 5 from J, leaving 17 bases between them. The CDR3 protein is CASSSLRDKAYGYTF. CDR3 nucleotides: TGTGCCAGCAGTTCCCTCCGGGACAAAGCGTATGGCTACACCTTC.